This T cell receptor beta chain was identified in a study of CD4 T cells in relation to SARS-CoV-2 and coronaviruses. For this clone: Antigen: not known.

Unexposed donor CD4+ T cells date from about 2011-2019, before the COVID-19 pandemic. Isolation of CD4+ T cells took place after approximately eleven days in culture. Cells permitting, SARS-CoV-2 S/N and four cold-coronavirus spikes were tested on unexposed-donor CD4+ T cells. The protocol was immunoSEQ multiplex PCR, while the TCRdb copy is restricted to in-frame clones and leaves out a portion. The sample includes approximately 20,000 clones, approximately 80% of them seen just once. The sequence was collected from a human donor in good health. Material for sequencing was CD4+ T cells from PBMCs, cultured in vitro.

The CDR3 sequence is CAGLLDGPSYGYTF. CDR3 sequence (DNA): TGTGCCGGACTATTAGACGGCCCTTCCTATGGCTACACCTTC. The V gene is TRBV7-9, the J gene TRBJ1-2; D gene ambiguous. The CDR3 is 14 residues long. The germline gives CDR1 SEHNR, CDR2 FQNEAQ (reference sequence). V dropped 11 bases and J dropped 4 bases, with 20 bases sitting between them.